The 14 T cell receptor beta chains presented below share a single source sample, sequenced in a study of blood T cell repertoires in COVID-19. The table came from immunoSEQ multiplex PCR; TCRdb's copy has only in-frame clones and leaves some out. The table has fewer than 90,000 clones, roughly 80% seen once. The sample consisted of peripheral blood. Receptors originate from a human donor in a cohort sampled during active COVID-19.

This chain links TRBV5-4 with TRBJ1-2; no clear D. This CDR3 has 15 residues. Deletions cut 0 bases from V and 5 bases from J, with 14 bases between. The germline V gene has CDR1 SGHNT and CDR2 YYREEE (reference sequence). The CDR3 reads CASSLAGVNRYGYTF. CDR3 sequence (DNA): TGTGCCAGCAGCTTGGCCGGGGTAAATAGGTATGGCTACACCTTC.

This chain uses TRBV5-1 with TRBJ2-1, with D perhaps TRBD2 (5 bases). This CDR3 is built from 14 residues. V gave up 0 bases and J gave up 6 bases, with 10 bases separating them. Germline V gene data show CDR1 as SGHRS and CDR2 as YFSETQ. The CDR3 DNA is TGCGCCAGCAGCTTGGGCCCCGAGGGCAATGAGCAGTTCTTC. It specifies CASSLGPEGNEQFF.

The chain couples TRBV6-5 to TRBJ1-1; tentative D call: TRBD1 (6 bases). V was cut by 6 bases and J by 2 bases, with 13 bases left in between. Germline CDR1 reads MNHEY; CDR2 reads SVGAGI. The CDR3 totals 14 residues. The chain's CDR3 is CASSLQGLNTEAFF. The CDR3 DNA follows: TGTGCCAGCAGCCTCCAGGGGTTAAACACTGAAGCTTTCTTT.

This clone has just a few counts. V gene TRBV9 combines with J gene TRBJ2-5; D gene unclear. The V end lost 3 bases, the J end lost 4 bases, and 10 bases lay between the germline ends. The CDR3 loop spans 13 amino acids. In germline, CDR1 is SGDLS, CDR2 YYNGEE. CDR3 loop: CASSARLTETQYF. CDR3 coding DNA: TGTGCCAGCAGCGCACGGTTAACAGAGACCCAGTACTTC.

This CDR3 is CATSETGTANEQFF. For the CDR3, the DNA is TGTGCCACCAGCGAAACGGGGACTGCCAATGAGCAGTTCTTC. This chain connects TRBV24-1 to TRBJ2-1; perhaps TRBD2 as D (6 bases). This CDR3 is built from 14 residues. Germline CDR1 is KGHDR and CDR2 is SFDVKD. V lost 7 bases and J 6 bases, leaving 15 bases between the germline ends.

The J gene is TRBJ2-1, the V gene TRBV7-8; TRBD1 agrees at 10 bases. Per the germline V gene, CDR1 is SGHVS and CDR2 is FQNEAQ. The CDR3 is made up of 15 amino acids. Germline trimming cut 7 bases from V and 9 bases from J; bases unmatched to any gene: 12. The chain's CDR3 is CASNPRTGGFGEQFF. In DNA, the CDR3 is TGTGCCAGCAACCCCCGGACAGGGGGGTTTGGTGAGCAGTTCTTC.

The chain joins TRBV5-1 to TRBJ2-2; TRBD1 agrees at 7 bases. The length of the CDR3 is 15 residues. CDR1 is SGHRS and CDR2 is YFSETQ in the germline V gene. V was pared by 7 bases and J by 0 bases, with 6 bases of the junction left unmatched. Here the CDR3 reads CASRLQGTNTGELFF. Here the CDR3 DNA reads TGCGCCAGCCGATTACAGGGGACGAACACCGGGGAGCTGTTTTTT.

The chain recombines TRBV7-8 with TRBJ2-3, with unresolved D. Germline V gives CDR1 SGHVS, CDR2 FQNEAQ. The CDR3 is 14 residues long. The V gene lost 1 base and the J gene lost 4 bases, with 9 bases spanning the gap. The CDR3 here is CASSLGSGSDTQYF. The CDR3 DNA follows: TGTGCCAGCAGCTTAGGGTCCGGGTCAGATACGCAGTATTTT.

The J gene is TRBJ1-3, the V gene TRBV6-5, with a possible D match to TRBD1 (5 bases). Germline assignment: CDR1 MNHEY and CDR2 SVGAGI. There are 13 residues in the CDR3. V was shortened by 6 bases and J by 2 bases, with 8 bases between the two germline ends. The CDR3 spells CASSSGTGNTIYF. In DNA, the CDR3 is TGTGCCAGCAGCTCAGGGACTGGAAACACCATATATTTT.

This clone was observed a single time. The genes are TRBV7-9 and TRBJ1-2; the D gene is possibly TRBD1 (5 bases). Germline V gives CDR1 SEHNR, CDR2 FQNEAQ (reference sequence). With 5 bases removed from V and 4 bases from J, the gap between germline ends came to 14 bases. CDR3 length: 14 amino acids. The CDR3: CASSKGVDSYGYTF. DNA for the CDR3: TGTGCCAGCAGCAAAGGGGTCGACAGCTATGGCTACACCTTC.

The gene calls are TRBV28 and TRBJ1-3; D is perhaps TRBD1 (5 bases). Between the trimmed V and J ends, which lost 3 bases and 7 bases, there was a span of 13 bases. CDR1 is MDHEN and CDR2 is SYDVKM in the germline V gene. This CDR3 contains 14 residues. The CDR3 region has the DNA TGTGCCAGCAGTTTGGGGCCTGTGGGTAACACCATATATTTT. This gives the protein CASSLGPVGNTIYF.

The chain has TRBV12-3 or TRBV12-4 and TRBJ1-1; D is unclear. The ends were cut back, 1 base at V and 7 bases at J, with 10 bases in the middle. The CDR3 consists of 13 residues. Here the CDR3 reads CASSLVEGVEAFF. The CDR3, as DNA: TGTGCCAGCAGTTTAGTGGAGGGTGTTGAAGCTTTCTTT.

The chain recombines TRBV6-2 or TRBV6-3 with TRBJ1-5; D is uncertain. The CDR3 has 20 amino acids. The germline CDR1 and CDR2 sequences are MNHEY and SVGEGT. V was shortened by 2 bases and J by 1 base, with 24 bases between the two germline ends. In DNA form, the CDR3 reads TGTGCCAGCAGTTACGAATTGGGAGGCTTCGCCCGGGTCAGCAATCAGCCCCAGCATTTT. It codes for CASSYELGGFARVSNQPQHF.

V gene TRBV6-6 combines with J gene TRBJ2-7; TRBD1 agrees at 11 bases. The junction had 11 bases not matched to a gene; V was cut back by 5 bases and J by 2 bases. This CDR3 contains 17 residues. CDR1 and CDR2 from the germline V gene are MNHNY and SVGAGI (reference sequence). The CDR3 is CASSRYTGTGGTYEQYF. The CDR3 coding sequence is TGTGCCAGCAGTAGATATACCGGGACAGGGGGTACCTACGAGCAGTACTTC.